These 22 T cell receptor beta chains originate from one sample sequenced in a study of naive and memory T cell subsets. An equimolar mix of two oligonucleotides served as the beta constant-region primer for TRBC1 and TRBC2. A single record per CDR3 protein comes from TCRdb applying MiXCR to the UMI-ligation and nested PCR reads. The table lists around 160,000 distinct CDR3 sequences, approximately 17% of them singletons, with about 0.14% in the top ten. The sequenced sample consisted of naive CD4+ T cells from blood. These receptors came from a human donor in good health.

The chain combines TRBV28 with TRBJ2-7, with D perhaps TRBD1 (6 bases). Trimming stripped 2 bases from V and 2 bases from J, with 16 bases between. CDR1 and CDR2 (germline): MDHEN, SYDVKM. The CDR3 extends over 16 amino acids. The CDR3 DNA is TGTGCCAGCAGTTTACCGACGACACAGGGAGCCTACGAGCAGTACTTC. It yields the protein CASSLPTTQGAYEQYF.

The V call is TRBV5-1, the J call TRBJ1-1; 7 bases match TRBD1. Per germline, CDR1 SGHRS and CDR2 YFSETQ. The CDR3 is made up of 15 amino acids. The junction had 6 bases not matched to a gene; V was cut back by 4 bases and J by 0 bases. CDR3 sequence (DNA): TGCGCCAGCAGCCTGTGGGGACAGATGAACACTGAAGCTTTCTTT. This translates into CASSLWGQMNTEAFF.

This clonotype came up a few times. The chain carries TRBV10-3 and TRBJ1-2; TRBD1 agrees at 9 bases. The J segment lost 6 bases and the V segment lost 6 bases, leaving 8 bases of the junction unmatched. This CDR3 is 14 amino acids long. Germline V gene data show CDR1 as ENHRY and CDR2 as SYGVKD. This chain's CDR3 is CAIREGTGKNGYTF. In nucleotides, the CDR3 is TGTGCCATCAGGGAGGGGACAGGGAAGAATGGCTACACCTTC.

This clonotype was counted a few times. Written as DNA, the CDR3 is TGTGCCAGCACCGAGGGGGGTACGCAGTATTTT. Amino acid sequence: CASTEGGTQYF. V and J are TRBV6-6 and TRBJ2-3; possibly TRBD1 or TRBD2 for D (6 bases each). The CDR3 runs 11 residues. V dropped 7 bases and J dropped 8 bases, with 10 bases sitting between them. Germline V CDR1 and CDR2: MNHNY, SVGAGI (reference sequence).

V is TRBV28 and J is TRBJ2-6; no firm D call. CDR1 is MDHEN, CDR2 SYDVKM, per germline. CDR3 length: 15 residues. The ends were cut back, 5 bases at V and 0 bases at J, with 8 bases in the middle. CDR3 amino acids: CASSEHRSGANVLTF. CDR3 sequence (DNA): TGTGCCAGCAGTGAACACCGCTCTGGGGCCAACGTCCTGACTTTC.

This clonotype appeared a few times. V gene TRBV5-1 combines with J gene TRBJ2-6, with 8 nucleotides matching TRBD2. The CDR3 spans 17 residues. Losses at the gene ends were 3 bases for V and 2 bases for J; bases not matched to a gene: 7. CDR1 is SGHRS, CDR2 YFSETQ, per germline. The CDR3 DNA follows: TGCGCCAGCAGCTCCGGGACTAGTATTACTGGGGCCAACGTCCTGACTTTC. It is translated as CASSSGTSITGANVLTF.

In the case of this clonotype: The junction departs from the called germline gene at one end, perhaps through a read error. J is TRBJ1-5 and V is TRBV5-1, with 8 bases fitting TRBD1. CDR1 and CDR2 (germline): SGHRS, YFSETQ. The CDR3 has 15 amino acids. The CDR3, as DNA: TGCGCCATCAGCTTGGTCCCAGGGGGCGTTCAGCCCCAGCATTTT. Translated: CAISLVPGGVQPQHF.

This clonotype was observed a few times. This sequence joins TRBV7-2 and TRBJ1-4; TRBD1 matches at 7 bases. Germline V gives CDR1 SGHTA, CDR2 FQGNSA. Trimming took 2 bases from V and 8 from J; bases not matched to a gene: 11. The CDR3 has 16 amino acids. The CDR3 nucleotides read TGTGCCAGCAGCTTATCCCGCGGGGGACAGAGCGAAAAACTGTTTTTT. It codes for CASSLSRGGQSEKLFF.

The chain combines TRBV12-3 or TRBV12-4 with TRBJ2-3; 13 bases agree with TRBD2. The CDR3 totals 16 residues. Germline trimming cut 5 bases from V and 2 bases from J; bases unmatched to any gene: 4. In DNA, the CDR3 is TGTGCCAGCAGTCCCGGGACTAGCGGGGTCACAGATACGCAGTATTTT. Translating it yields CASSPGTSGVTDTQYF.

This clonotype is a singleton in its sample. This chain connects TRBV5-1 to TRBJ2-2; the match to TRBD1 covers 7 bases. This CDR3 spans 15 amino acids. J gave up 3 bases and V 4 bases, and 6 bases lay outside the gene matches. Looked up from germline, CDR1 is SGHRS and CDR2 is YFSETQ. The CDR3 bases are TGCGCCAGCAGCCCGGGACAGTGGGACACCGGGGAGCTGTTTTTT. It is translated as CASSPGQWDTGELFF.

V is TRBV5-1 and J is TRBJ1-2; the match to TRBD1 covers 11 bases. V gave up 4 bases and J gave up 4 bases; unmatched junction bases: 6. CDR1 SGHRS and CDR2 YFSETQ come from the germline V gene. The CDR3 has 15 residues. CDR3 DNA: TGCGCCAGCAGCGGAGGACAGGGGGCTACCTATGGCTACACCTTC. This translates into CASSGGQGATYGYTF.

There are a few counts of this clonotype. The chain employs TRBV6-2 or TRBV6-3 and TRBJ2-1; 12 bases fit TRBD2. The CDR3 length is 15 residues. V lost 5 bases and J lost 6; bases outside the gene matches: 5. Germline CDR1 reads MNHEY; CDR2 reads SVGEGT. The CDR3 spells CASSDLAGGPNEQFF. In nucleotides, the CDR3 is TGTGCCAGCAGTGACCTAGCGGGAGGGCCCAATGAGCAGTTCTTC.

The table lists this clonotype with a few counts. V usage is TRBV6-6 and J usage is TRBJ1-5; D unresolved. The CDR3 has 14 residues. Germline CDR1 reads MNHNY; CDR2 reads SVGAGI (reference sequence). Trimming removed 7 bases from V and 3 bases from J, with 13 bases in between. CDR3 amino acids: CASNPAADNQPQHF. DNA of the CDR3: TGTGCCAGCAATCCCGCGGCAGACAATCAGCCCCAGCATTTT.

The chain has TRBV9 and TRBJ2-3; 12 nucleotides match TRBD2. J lost 3 bases, V lost 2 bases, and 1 base had no gene match. The germline CDR1 and CDR2 sequences are SGDLS and YYNGEE. This CDR3 region has 15 residues. The CDR3 DNA is TGTGCCAGCAGCGTGACTAGCGGGAGAACAGATACGCAGTATTTT. Residues: CASSVTSGRTDTQYF.

There are a few counts of this clonotype. The J gene is TRBJ2-4, the V gene TRBV4-1; 12 bases line up with TRBD2. The germline V gene encodes CDR1 MGHRA and CDR2 YSYEKL. V shed 4 bases, J shed 0 bases, and the junction held 7 bases outside the gene matches. This CDR3 region has 18 residues. CDR3 amino acids: CASSPGLAGRLAKNIQYF. The CDR3 DNA reads TGCGCCAGCAGCCCCGGACTAGCGGGACGTTTAGCCAAAAACATTCAGTACTTC.

In its sample, this clonotype was seen a few times. The chain is built from TRBV20-1 and TRBJ1-5; 7 positions agree with TRBD1. Germline values: CDR1 DFQATT, CDR2 SNEGSKA (reference sequence). J gave up 2 bases and V 6 bases, and 7 bases lay outside the gene matches. The CDR3 is made up of 14 amino acids. Here the CDR3 DNA reads TGCAGTGCGGGCGACAGGGTCGGCAATCAGCCCCAGCATTTT. Translating gives CSAGDRVGNQPQHF.

The CDR3: CASSLAGGTGHGYTF. In nucleotides, the CDR3 is TGTGCCAGCAGTTTAGCGGGCGGGACAGGCCATGGCTACACCTTC. The chain is built from TRBV12-3 or TRBV12-4 and TRBJ1-2; 8 bases agree with TRBD1. This CDR3 is 15 amino acids long. Trimming took 0 bases from V and 6 from J; bases not matched to a gene: 6.

This clonotype was seen only a few times. The chain carries TRBV3-1 and TRBJ1-1; no clear D gene. The CDR3 runs 15 residues. Germline-derived CDR1 and CDR2 are LGHDT and YNNKEL (reference sequence). V lost 5 bases, J lost 0 bases, and 13 bases lay in between. CDR3 coding DNA: TGTGCCAGCAGCTTACGACAAGCGATGAACACTGAAGCTTTCTTT. Translated, it gives CASSLRQAMNTEAFF.

In DNA form, the CDR3 reads TGCGCCAGCAGCACGGGGGGGGGCGGAGAATTCTACGAGCAGTACTTC. This codes for CASSTGGGGEFYEQYF. The rearrangement uses TRBV5-1 and TRBJ2-7, with 8 nucleotides matching TRBD2. The CDR3 runs to 16 residues. Per the germline V gene, CDR1 is SGHRS and CDR2 is YFSETQ. The J segment lost 3 bases and the V segment lost 4 bases, leaving 12 bases of the junction unmatched.

J is TRBJ2-2 and V is TRBV7-9, with 7 bases lining up with TRBD2. In germline, CDR1 is SEHNR, CDR2 FQNEAQ (reference sequence). The ends lost 1 base at V and 6 bases at J; junction bases unmatched: 8. CDR3 size: 16 residues. The CDR3 loop reads CASSLDTSGIAGELFF. The CDR3 bases are TGTGCCAGCAGCTTAGATACCAGCGGGATCGCCGGGGAGCTGTTTTTT.

The V gene is TRBV5-1, the J gene TRBJ1-4; possible D gene TRBD1, 6 bases. The V gene lost 4 bases and the J gene lost 8 bases, with 21 bases spanning the gap. CDR1 is SGHRS, CDR2 YFSETQ, per germline. The CDR3 length is 16 residues. DNA of the CDR3: TGCGCCAGCAGCCGCTTTCCAGGGGCGGGTCGGGAAAAACTGTTTTTT. Translation gives CASSRFPGAGREKLFF.

The chain uses TRBV7-2 and TRBJ1-4; a possible D gene is TRBD1 (5 bases). This CDR3 is built from 13 residues. The ends were cut back, 3 bases at V and 7 bases at J, with 9 bases in the middle. The germline gives CDR1 SGHTA, CDR2 FQGNSA. CDR3 nucleotides: TGTGCCAGCAGCTTGGCGGGACGTGAAAAACTGTTTTTT. It specifies CASSLAGREKLFF.